This T cell receptor beta chain was identified during a study of CD4 T cells in lung cancer (dated by TCRdb to the late 2010s). Study-level background: To find responses to candidate mutation-encoded neoepitopes, the study screened blood T cells from NSCLC patients and isolated neoantigen-specific CD4+ T-cell clones and TCRs. Lung adenocarcinoma or squamous cell carcinoma was present in the resected patients, who were aged 60 to 69 at blood donation and were mostly former smokers. The frequency of neoantigen-specific clonotypes in tumor resections, non-adjacent lung and cultured T-cell products was tracked by TCRB deep sequencing. Tumor and non-adjacent lung tissue came from several patients undergoing curative-intent resections for stage I-III non-small cell lung cancer. Treatments the patients had received before donating blood included platinum chemotherapy, and some of the patients were given nivolumab or pembrolizumab. Here is what the overall study found, with its caveats: Some blood-derived responses might reflect in vitro priming of naive T cells or cross-reactivity rather than memory responses to the cancer.

To note about this clone: No cognate antigen has been identified for it. No base-level quality is on record; no much larger clone is a single base apart.

The CDR3 spans 16 residues, from the cysteine through the phenylalanine. Of the read, only the CDR3 DNA is kept; its 48 bases are in frame from base 1. Relative to germline, V is 0 bases shorter and J is 3 bases shorter, with 15 bases between their ends. As encoded in the germline V gene, CDR1 is MGHRA while CDR2 is YSYEKL. Library preparation employed the immunoSEQ multiplex PCR assay. DNA was isolated with Qiagen DNeasy or QIAamp micro DNA kits and TCRB sequenced with the Adaptive Biotechnology human TCRB sequencing kit. Sequencing of TCRB libraries was performed on an Illumina MiSeq. As for how the authors treated the data: The kit provider's software was used to analyze TCRB sequence data, and Fisher's exact test was applied to assess tumor enrichment of clonotype templates. What TCRdb holds here is the immuneACCESS table cut down to in-frame rearrangements. Part of the clones is not present; checked against another copy, under half of the missing clones reflect an unresolved V gene, and the others are unexplained. The DNA was the basis for D and trimming; V, J and clone size are from that table. The sample has around 4,800 clones on record, 70% to 75% of them singletons. The ten largest clones take up roughly 15% of the sample.

Sequencing used lung tumor tissue. This sequence was found in a man in his 60s with non-small cell lung cancer. This chain joins TRBV4-1 to TRBJ2-7, with the identity of the D gene unclear. The nucleotide sequence is given as TGCGCCAGCAGCCAAGATCTAATTCCCGAACTCTACGAGCAGTACTTC. It specifies CASSQDLIPELYEQYF.